A selection of T cell receptor beta chains follows, all from one sample in a study of T cells in Graves' hyperthyroidism and ophthalmopathy. TCRdb re-called the multiplex PCR reads through MiXCR, storing one row per CDR3 protein. The sample carries hundreds of thousands of distinct CDR3 sequences, more than 30% recorded once. Sequenced material: blood. These receptors were taken from a man younger than 30 with Graves' hyperthyroidism. The CDR3 runs from the conserved cysteine through the conserved F or W.

v_gene	j_gene	CDR3aa
TRBV29-1	TRBJ1-2	CSVGTNYGYTF
TRBV20-1	TRBJ2-7	CSARDLYNYEQYF
TRBV2	TRBJ2-7	CASDTGGDEQYF
TRBV10-1	TRBJ2-2	CASSESWTANTGELFF
TRBV20-1	TRBJ2-7	CSARDLKAYEQYF
TRBV5-1	TRBJ2-5	CASSEGGLGQETQYF
TRBV10-3	TRBJ1-5	CAISEGRYANQPQHF
TRBV7-9	TRBJ2-7	CASSVTRAGTISYEQYF
TRBV10-3	TRBJ1-5	CAISYRGDSNQPQHF
TRBV29-1	TRBJ2-7	CSVYGGDTFYEQYF
TRBV19	TRBJ1-2	CASSMRQGKTHGYTF
TRBV12-3/TRBV12-4	TRBJ1-6	CASRTGGSSPLHF
TRBV6-5	TRBJ1-6	CASSEEVGANSPLHF
TRBV7-9	TRBJ2-7	CASSQTRTPDSSYEQYF
TRBV29-1	TRBJ2-2	CSVEEGREYSNTGELFF
TRBV5-1	TRBJ2-7	CASSSDGLAGAYEQYF
TRBV2	TRBJ2-5	CASLGGPETQYF
TRBV19	TRBJ1-1	CASSILVLNDRPNTEAFF
TRBV3-1	TRBJ2-6	CASTSGGSGANVLTF
TRBV6-6	TRBJ1-1	CASSSGGKAFF
TRBV10-2	TRBJ2-7	CASSVGSSYGQYF
TRBV5-1	TRBJ2-2	CASSLRGQGTNTGELFF
TRBV19	TRBJ2-6	CASTDSPYSGANVLTF
TRBV7-8	TRBJ2-7	CASSLGLDPHEQYF
TRBV19	TRBJ2-7	CASSPGGEGNEQYF
TRBV2	TRBJ2-7	CASSETGDYVQYF
TRBV11-1	TRBJ1-1	CASSFPQGTGTEAFF
TRBV20-1	TRBJ2-7	CSARVLRGLSYEQYF
TRBV7-9	TRBJ2-5	CASSFPRLAGNQETQYF
TRBV7-2	TRBJ1-5	CASSQGLRNQPQHF
TRBV29-1	TRBJ2-5	CSVEGIQGSDETQYF
TRBV12-3/TRBV12-4	TRBJ1-2	CASSLTVVGYTF
TRBV2	TRBJ1-1	CASRPRGLVGAFF
TRBV15	TRBJ1-6	CATSREGGSYNSPLHF
TRBV2	TRBJ1-6	CASSEEGPNSPLHF
TRBV7-9	TRBJ1-5	CASSLDGRSNQPQHF
TRBV29-1	TRBJ1-4	CSVEQRGRGEKLFF
TRBV29-1	TRBJ2-6	CSVEGSGTYVLTF
TRBV20-1	TRBJ2-7	CSASLSGPYEQYF
TRBV20-1	TRBJ2-7	CSATVADLGEYEQYF
TRBV6-5	TRBJ2-6	CASSYGQSSGANVLTF
TRBV12-3/TRBV12-4	TRBJ1-1	CASRLRSRAPAEAFF
TRBV9	TRBJ2-7	CASSVGGGEQYF